The clone carrying this T cell receptor (beta chain) came up many times. Its antigen is unknown. Trimming cost V 4 bases and J 6 bases, with 13 bases left between them. Germline V CDR1 and CDR2: MGHRA, YSYEKL. The CDR3 is 14 residues long. This entry is derived from a study of CD8 T cells in ankylosing spondylitis. Study findings and constraints: A CD8+ phenotype characterized the disease-linked clones, which were relatively rare in peripheral blood. Reports of some motif variants in reactive arthritis synovial fluid and blood predate this one. Apparently characteristic of ankylosing spondylitis blood was a TCR beta motif (eight highly homologous variants).

Quantitative 5'-RACE with molecular barcodes produced the TCR beta libraries. MiXCR, run by TCRdb on the 5' RACE reads, gives a single entry per CDR3 protein. The sample holds 200,000 or so distinct CDR3 sequences, 10% to 15% seen once. What was sequenced was blood, either unsorted or a sorted T cell fraction (not recorded which). This sequence originates from a female donor with ankylosing spondylitis or in good health (not recorded which). The chain couples TRBV4-1 to TRBJ1-3; D gene uncertain. The CDR3 nucleotides read TGCGCCAGCAGCCTATCCTCCAACGAAAACACCATATATTTT. This encodes CASSLSSNENTIYF.